A single sample is the source of the 30 T cell receptor beta chains below, sequenced in a study of cytomegalovirus exposure and HLA in healthy donors. This table comes from immunoSEQ multiplex PCR, and its TCRdb copy is limited to in-frame clones, with some not included. The data show 90,000 to 150,000 clones, 70% to 90% seen once. The sample taken for sequencing was PBMCs. The receptor source for this set is a woman younger than 30 in good health and CMV-seropositive.

The chain has TRBV27 and TRBJ1-6, with a weak D call TRBD1 (6 bases). The germline V and J ends were trimmed by 6 bases and 9 bases, with 30 bases remaining between them. Germline V gene lookup returns CDR1 MNHEY and CDR2 SMNVEV (reference sequence). This CDR3 contains 19 residues. The chain's CDR3 is CASRGTARRSRGLGSPLHF. In nucleotides, the CDR3 is TGTGCCAGCAGGGGAACAGCCCGCCGAAGCAGGGGTTTAGGTTCACCCCTCCACTTT.

This sequence joins TRBV5-1 and TRBJ1-6; 7 bases map to TRBD1. V was clipped by 4 bases and J by 0 bases; unmatched bases: 4. The CDR3 is 16 residues long. Looked up from germline, CDR1 is SGHRS and CDR2 is YFSETQ. As DNA, the CDR3 is TGCGCCAGCAGCGGTGGGGACAGCTCCTATAATTCACCCCTCCACTTT. Its translation is CASSGGDSSYNSPLHF.

A single count supports this clone. This rearrangement joins TRBV11-3 to TRBJ2-5, with 8 bases that match TRBD1. The CDR3 contains 16 residues. Germline V gives CDR1 SGHNT, CDR2 YENEEA. The V gene end was trimmed by 1 base and the J gene end by 4 bases; junction bases not matched to a gene: 8. CDR3 loop: CASSLVSGGIGETQYF. In DNA, the CDR3 is TGTGCCAGCAGCTTAGTTTCAGGGGGCATTGGAGAGACCCAGTACTTC.

V gene TRBV27 combines with J gene TRBJ1-1; 7 nucleotides match TRBD1. This CDR3 is built from 15 residues. Germline values: CDR1 MNHEY, CDR2 SMNVEV (reference sequence). Trimming at V came to 5 bases and at J to 7 bases, leaving 13 bases not matched to a gene. The CDR3 loop reads CASSIKPGTAYEAFF. The CDR3 region has the DNA TGTGCCAGCAGTATAAAACCCGGGACAGCCTATGAAGCTTTCTTT.

This rearrangement joins TRBV27 to TRBJ2-5; 8 nucleotides align to TRBD2. The germline V gene encodes CDR1 MNHEY and CDR2 SMNVEV (reference sequence). The V and J ends lost 5 bases and 4 bases, in that order; junction bases with no gene match: 15. The CDR3 extends over 17 amino acids. CDR3 sequence: CASSPTLAGKRRETQYF. DNA of the CDR3: TGTGCCAGCAGTCCAACTTTAGCGGGAAAGAGGCGAGAGACCCAGTACTTC.

The V gene is TRBV5-4, the J gene TRBJ2-4, with D perhaps TRBD2 (6 bases). Trimming pared 4 bases from V and 3 bases from J, leaving 14 bases between. Germline V CDR1 and CDR2: SGHNT, YYREEE (reference sequence). The CDR3 consists of 15 residues. The CDR3 reads CASSPTTGGKNIQYF. The CDR3 coding sequence is TGTGCCAGCAGCCCGACCACCGGGGGCAAAAACATTCAGTACTTC.

This clone was recorded only once. The chain employs TRBV27 and TRBJ2-1; TRBD2 aligns across 8 bases. Germline V CDR1 and CDR2: MNHEY, SMNVEV (reference sequence). CDR3 length: 15 amino acids. V gave up 6 bases and J gave up 7 bases; unmatched junction bases: 11. CDR3 nucleotide sequence: TGTGCCAGCAGGCCTCTGGCGGGAGGTTCAAATGAGCAGTTCTTC. As protein: CASRPLAGGSNEQFF.

This chain uses TRBV19 with TRBJ2-5; unclear D gene. Germline-derived CDR1 and CDR2 are LNHDA and SQIVND (reference sequence). The CDR3 has 13 amino acids. Trimming took 5 bases from V and 3 from J, leaving 10 bases between them. CDR3 in amino acids: CASSGQVKETQYF. The CDR3 nucleotides read TGTGCCAGTAGTGGGCAGGTCAAAGAGACCCAGTACTTC.

CDR3 sequence (DNA): TGTGCCAGCAGCTTAGATCGGGGACAGGGTTACGAGCAGTACTTC. Translating it yields CASSLDRGQGYEQYF. This rearrangement joins TRBV11-3 to TRBJ2-7; 9 bases fit TRBD1. The CDR3 runs 15 residues. CDR1 is SGHNT and CDR2 is YENEEA in the germline V gene. V was clipped by 0 bases and J by 4 bases; unmatched bases: 4.

CDR3 sequence (DNA): TGTGCCAGCAGTTACTCACAGGGATATGGCTACACCTTC. Its protein product is CASSYSQGYGYTF. The chain recombines TRBV6-5 with TRBJ1-2; the D gene is possibly TRBD1 (6 bases). This CDR3 has 13 residues. Germline loops: CDR1 MNHEY, CDR2 SVGAGI. V lost 0 bases and J lost 5, with 7 bases in between.

The gene calls are TRBV10-2 and TRBJ1-5; D uncertain. Germline V gene sequence: CDR1 WSHSY, CDR2 SAAADI. This CDR3 has 18 amino acids. Trimming removed 0 bases at V and 0 bases at J, with 15 bases between. CDR3 region: CASSESHRVFYSNQPQHF. Written as DNA, the CDR3 is TGCGCCAGCAGTGAGTCGCACAGAGTCTTCTATAGCAATCAGCCCCAGCATTTT.

The chain carries TRBV5-1 and TRBJ1-1; D perhaps matches TRBD1 (5 bases). CDR1 is SGHRS, CDR2 YFSETQ, per germline. V was pared by 2 bases and J by 8 bases, with 10 bases between. CDR3 length: 12 amino acids. The CDR3 spells CASSLVGGEAFF. CDR3 bases: TGCGCCAGCAGCTTAGTCGGGGGAGAAGCTTTCTTT.

The rearrangement links TRBV11-2 to TRBJ1-3; D call uncertain. Germline loops: CDR1 SGHAT, CDR2 FQNNGV. V was cut by 3 bases and J by 4 bases, with 4 bases left in between. This CDR3 is 12 amino acids long. CDR3 DNA: TGTGCCAGCAGCTTTGGCGGAAACACCATATATTTT. It codes for CASSFGGNTIYF.

This clone was seen a handful of times. V is TRBV14 and J is TRBJ1-6, with D uncertain. The CDR3 has 14 residues. In germline, CDR1 is SGHDN, CDR2 FVKESK. V dropped 4 bases and J dropped 7 bases, with 11 bases sitting between them. This CDR3 reads CASSLTKRNSPLHF. The CDR3 DNA reads TGTGCCAGCAGCCTCACTAAGAGGAATTCACCCCTCCACTTT.

The chain has TRBV19 and TRBJ1-2; no reliable D call. Trimming pared 3 bases from V and 8 bases from J, leaving 19 bases between. From germline, CDR1 is LNHDA and CDR2 SQIVND (reference sequence). The CDR3 runs to 15 residues. DNA of the CDR3: TGTGCCAGTAGTATCTCCGCGGGTTTGGACTTAGGCTACACCTTC. This sequence encodes CASSISAGLDLGYTF.

This clone turned up a few times. The chain uses TRBV11-2 and TRBJ1-2; weak D call: TRBD1 (6 bases). The V gene's germline CDR1 is SGHAT and CDR2 FQNNGV. There are 15 residues in the CDR3. Deletions cut 6 bases from V and 3 bases from J, with 17 bases between. The CDR3 region is CASSLQGTADYGYTF. The CDR3 coding sequence is TGTGCCAGCAGTTTACAGGGTACCGCCGACTATGGCTACACCTTC.

The chain uses TRBV20-1 and TRBJ2-3; D gene ambiguous. V was cut by 6 bases and J by 1 base, with 5 bases left in between. CDR3 size: 11 residues. Per the germline V gene, CDR1 is DFQATT and CDR2 is SNEGSKA (reference sequence). CDR3 bases: TGCAGTGCCGTCCGCACAGATACGCAGTATTTT. It translates to CSAVRTDTQYF.

The J gene is TRBJ2-7, the V gene TRBV6-5; unclear D gene. The V and J ends lost 4 bases and 6 bases respectively, with 7 bases between them. This CDR3 spans 11 amino acids. Germline loops: CDR1 MNHEY, CDR2 SVGAGI. CDR3 protein: CASSSGFEQYF. The CDR3 nucleotides are TGTGCCAGCAGTTCAGGATTCGAGCAGTACTTC.

The CDR3 bases are TGTGCCAGTAGTGGACAGGGAATTGCGTCTAATGAAAAACTGTTTTTT. Its protein product is CASSGQGIASNEKLFF. The chain has TRBV19 and TRBJ1-4; 8 nucleotides line up with TRBD1. With 5 bases clipped from V and 3 bases from J, the junction kept 8 bases outside the gene matches. The CDR3 has 16 amino acids. Germline CDR1 and CDR2: LNHDA and SQIVND (reference sequence).

As concerns this clone: Other DNA variants within this sample encode the same CDR3. The chain carries TRBV5-6 and TRBJ1-1; D remains unclear. The CDR3 is made up of 14 amino acids. V was clipped by 1 base and J by 3 bases, with 10 bases between them. Germline V gives CDR1 SGHDT, CDR2 YYEEEE. CDR3 amino acids: CASSLNRVYTEAFF. For the CDR3, the DNA is TGTGCCAGCAGCTTGAACAGAGTTTACACTGAAGCTTTCTTT.

The chain links TRBV13 to TRBJ1-1, with 7 positions matching TRBD1. J lost 1 base, V lost 3 bases, and 2 bases had no gene match. The CDR3 is 14 residues long. CDR1 PRHDT and CDR2 FYEKMQ come from the germline V gene (reference sequence). CDR3 nucleotide sequence: TGTGCCAGCAGCTTGACAGGGAAGAACACTGAAGCTTTCTTT. Its protein product is CASSLTGKNTEAFF.

The chain joins TRBV2 to TRBJ2-3, with D possibly TRBD2 on 6 matching bases. There are 15 residues in the CDR3. Germline CDR1 reads SNHLY; CDR2 reads FYNNEI. V lost 4 bases, J lost 0 bases, and 11 bases lay in between. The CDR3 region is CASSGGTSSTDTQYF. CDR3 DNA sequence: TGTGCCAGCAGTGGCGGGACTTCTAGCACAGATACGCAGTATTTT.

The chain joins TRBV5-6 to TRBJ1-1; 7 bases line up with TRBD1. V shed 0 bases, J shed 5 bases, and the junction held 7 bases outside the gene matches. CDR1 is SGHDT, CDR2 YYEEEE, per germline. The CDR3 is 15 residues long. The CDR3 region has the DNA TGTGCCAGCAGCTTGGATAGGACAGGCGATACTGAAGCTTTCTTT. Protein: CASSLDRTGDTEAFF.

This chain uses TRBV9 with TRBJ1-1, with 7 bases matching TRBD1. The CDR3 totals 15 residues. CDR1 SGDLS and CDR2 YYNGEE come from the germline V gene. After removal of 0 bases from V and 8 bases from J, the junction contained 10 bases not matched to a gene. DNA for the CDR3: TGTGCCAGCAGCGTAGCACCGACAGGGTGGATGGAAGCTTTCTTT. Amino acids: CASSVAPTGWMEAFF.

The V call is TRBV29-1, the J call TRBJ1-1; 7 bases are a match to TRBD1. Germline CDR1 and CDR2: SQVTM and ANQGSEA. Trimming cost V 3 bases and J 4 bases; bases outside gene matches: 8. CDR3 length equals 14 residues. This chain's CDR3 is CSVESGQRLTEAFF. CDR3 bases: TGCAGCGTTGAGTCGGGACAGAGACTCACTGAAGCTTTCTTT.

The rearrangement joins TRBV5-1 to TRBJ2-7; TRBD1 agrees at 8 bases. Losses at the gene ends were 0 bases for V and 4 bases for J; bases not matched to a gene: 6. Germline V gene lookup returns CDR1 SGHRS and CDR2 YFSETQ. The CDR3 has 15 amino acids. The CDR3 is CASSLAGQGAYEQYF. CDR3 DNA: TGCGCCAGCAGCTTGGCCGGGCAGGGGGCGTACGAGCAGTACTTC.

This chain uses TRBV7-2 with TRBJ2-1; possibly TRBD1 for D (6 bases). The CDR3 runs to 14 residues. V lost 5 bases and J lost 10, with 18 bases in between. Germline loops: CDR1 SGHTA, CDR2 FQGNSA. CDR3 sequence (DNA): TGTGCCAGCAGCAAACCGGGACATCAGGTGGAGCAGTTCTTC. It specifies CASSKPGHQVEQFF.

The V gene is TRBV2, the J gene TRBJ1-2; no reliable D call. Germline V gene sequence: CDR1 SNHLY, CDR2 FYNNEI. The CDR3 is 14 amino acids. V lost 2 bases and J lost 2, with 9 bases in between. CDR3 residues: CASSENTPNYGYTF. CDR3 sequence (DNA): TGTGCCAGCAGTGAAAACACCCCAAACTATGGCTACACCTTC.

This chain connects TRBV13 to TRBJ1-1; 7 nucleotides align to TRBD1. V lost 4 bases and J lost 1; bases outside the gene matches: 3. CDR1 PRHDT and CDR2 FYEKMQ come from the germline V gene (reference sequence). The CDR3 is 14 residues long. The CDR3, as DNA: TGTGCCAGCAGCTCGGGACAGAAGAACACTGAAGCTTTCTTT. This encodes CASSSGQKNTEAFF.

This clone was counted between two and nine times. In the same sample, other DNA sequences code for this CDR3. The chain has TRBV6-5 and TRBJ1-1; 7 bases match TRBD1. CDR1 is MNHEY and CDR2 is SVGAGI in the germline V gene. J gave up 4 bases and V 6 bases, and 2 bases lay outside the gene matches. The CDR3 runs to 12 residues. CDR3 coding DNA: TGTGCCAGCAGCCAGGGGGGCACTGAAGCTTTCTTT. As protein: CASSQGGTEAFF.